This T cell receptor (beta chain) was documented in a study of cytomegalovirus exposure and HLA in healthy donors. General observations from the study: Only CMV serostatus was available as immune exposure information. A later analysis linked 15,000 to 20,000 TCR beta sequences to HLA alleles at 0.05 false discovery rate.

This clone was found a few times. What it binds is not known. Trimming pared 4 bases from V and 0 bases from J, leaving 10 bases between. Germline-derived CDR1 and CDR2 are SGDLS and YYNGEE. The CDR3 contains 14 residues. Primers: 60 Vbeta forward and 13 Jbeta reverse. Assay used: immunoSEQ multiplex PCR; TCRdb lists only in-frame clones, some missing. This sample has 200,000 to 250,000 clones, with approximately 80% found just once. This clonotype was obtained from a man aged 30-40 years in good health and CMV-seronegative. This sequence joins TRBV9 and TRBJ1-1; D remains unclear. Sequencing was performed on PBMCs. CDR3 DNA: TGTGCCAGCAGCCAGACCGGGATGAACACTGAAGCTTTCTTT. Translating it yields CASSQTGMNTEAFF.